The 11 T cell receptor beta chains listed next were all sequenced from one sample in a study of post-analysis software for immune sequencing data. Whole-study findings and limits: Controls showed lower frequencies than patients for four to six TRBV segments, and TRBV5-6, TRBV5-1 and TRBV20-1 were among these.

Antigen specificity for these receptors is unknown. The TCR beta cDNA libraries contained unique molecular identifiers. TCRdb independently ran MiXCR on the PCR reads; one entry per CDR3 protein. The sample carries about 200,000 distinct CDR3 sequences, roughly 30% recorded once. Sample: blood. These receptors all come from a girl aged 2-17 years with multiple sclerosis.

The genes are TRBV3-1 and TRBJ2-5, with 10 bases identical to TRBD2. This CDR3 comprises 16 residues. The junction had 5 bases not matched to a gene; V was cut back by 4 bases and J by 0 bases. Per germline, CDR1 LGHDT and CDR2 YNNKEL (reference sequence). The CDR3 nucleotides are TGTGCCAGCAGCCGAACTAGCGGGGCCGACCAAGAGACCCAGTACTTC. Translating gives CASSRTSGADQETQYF.

The V call is TRBV25-1, the J call TRBJ2-7, with D hard to call. There are 12 residues in the CDR3. V gave up 10 bases and J gave up 0 bases, with 10 bases separating them. Germline V CDR1 and CDR2: MGHDK, SYGVNS. The CDR3 region has the DNA TGTGCCACCAATCAGAACTCCTACGAGCAGTACTTC. It is translated as CATNQNSYEQYF.

In this sample, this clonotype turned up a few times. The chain joins TRBV6-1 to TRBJ2-1; 9 positions match TRBD2. CDR1 and CDR2 from the germline V gene are MNHNS and SASEGT. The CDR3 is 14 residues long. With 6 bases clipped from V and 9 bases from J, the junction kept 9 bases outside the gene matches. In DNA form, the CDR3 reads TGTGCCAGCAGAGGTAGCGGGAGTCGGCCTGAGCAGTTCTTC. Its protein product is CASRGSGSRPEQFF.

This clonotype was counted only a few times. This rearrangement joins TRBV18 to TRBJ2-4; TRBD2 matches at 14 bases. V lost 3 bases and J lost 3; bases outside the gene matches: 7. Germline V gene lookup returns CDR1 KGHSH and CDR2 LQKENI. The CDR3 spans 18 residues. CDR3 nucleotides: TGTGCCAGCTCACCCGGACTAGCGGGAGGTCGTGGCAAAAACATTCAGTACTTC. It codes for CASSPGLAGGRGKNIQYF.

As concerns this clonotype: A much larger clonotype is one base distant, so this may be a read error. The V and J genes are TRBV18 and TRBJ2-7; 10 bases agree with TRBD1. Trimming took 3 bases from V and 2 from J; bases not matched to a gene: 4. Germline values: CDR1 KGHSH, CDR2 LQKENI. The CDR3 has 15 residues. CDR3 bases: TGTGCCAGCTCACCGGCCGGGACAGGGGCCTACGAGCAGTACTTC. Residues: CASSPAGTGAYEQYF.

In its sample, this clonotype was seen many times. The gene calls are TRBV15 and TRBJ2-7; a possible D gene is TRBD2 (5 bases). The CDR3 covers 13 residues. Deletions cut 3 bases from V and 4 bases from J, with 10 bases between. Germline CDR1 and CDR2: LNHNV and YYDKDF (reference sequence). The CDR3 region is CATSSEGPYEQYF. The CDR3 nucleotides read TGTGCCACCAGCAGTGAGGGCCCTTACGAGCAGTACTTC.

This chain links TRBV20-1 with TRBJ1-5; 9 bases are a match to TRBD1. V trimming: 6 bases; J trimming: 4 bases; junction bases outside the gene matches: 13. There are 16 residues in the CDR3. Germline V CDR1 and CDR2: DFQATT, SNEGSKA (reference sequence). The CDR3 here is CSAEKGQGGWNQPQHF. CDR3 coding DNA: TGCAGTGCCGAGAAGGGACAGGGTGGATGGAATCAGCCCCAGCATTTT.

Ten or more counts support this clonotype. V gene TRBV6-5 combines with J gene TRBJ1-2; D remains unclear. Germline V CDR1 and CDR2: MNHEY, SVGAGI. Trimming pared 0 bases from V and 4 bases from J, leaving 6 bases between. This CDR3 has 13 amino acids. CDR3 region: CASSYSRGYGYTF. CDR3 coding DNA: TGTGCCAGCAGTTACTCGCGCGGCTATGGCTACACCTTC.

This clonotype appeared a few times. The chain carries TRBV4-3 and TRBJ2-7; D gene uncertain. The CDR3 totals 13 residues. Germline loops: CDR1 LGHNA, CDR2 YSLEER. V was clipped by 5 bases and J by 7 bases, with 15 bases between them. Here the CDR3 reads CASSAQMVDEQYF. The CDR3 nucleotides read TGCGCCAGCAGCGCGCAGATGGTGGATGAGCAGTACTTC.

This chain joins TRBV28 and TRBJ1-3; 11 positions match TRBD1. Germline V gene lookup returns CDR1 MDHEN and CDR2 SYDVKM. The V and J ends lost 5 bases and 4 bases, in that order; junction bases with no gene match: 16. The CDR3 consists of 19 residues. CDR3 residues: CASSVLPGQGGFGGNTIYF. CDR3 coding DNA: TGTGCCAGCAGTGTTCTTCCGGGACAGGGGGGCTTCGGCGGAAACACCATATATTTT.

Ten or more counts support this clonotype. V is TRBV28 and J is TRBJ2-1; perhaps TRBD1 as D (6 bases). This CDR3 is 14 amino acids long. Deletions cut 5 bases from V and 3 bases from J, with 11 bases between. Germline V gives CDR1 MDHEN, CDR2 SYDVKM. CDR3 nucleotides: TGTGCCAGCAGTCCGGGACAAGTCTACAATGAGCAGTTCTTC. Translation: CASSPGQVYNEQFF.